These T cell receptor beta chains were read from a single sample in a study of OX40 agonist ivuxolimab in advanced cancers. Data came from immunoSEQ multiplex PCR; TCRdb stores just in-frame clones and leaves some out. The repertoire includes about 89,000 clones, just under 95% of them detected once, and 0.2% to 0.3% sits in the top ten. The specimen comprised CD4+ or CD8+ T cells sorted from blood, sampled in a trial of the OX40 agonist ivuxolimab. The receptors derive from an adult with an advanced solid tumor such as melanoma, head and neck, liver or kidney cancer. The CDR3 runs from the conserved cysteine through the conserved F or W. The D gene is left open where the match is weak. Expanded clones are given a class, and other clones once, few, many or no size at all.

j_call: TRBJ1-2; clone_size: .; d_call: TRBD1; v_call: TRBV19; cdr3_nt: TGTGCCAGTAGTATGCGGGCAGGGGGATACAAAGGCTACACCTTC; cdr3_aa: CASSMRAGGYKGYTF
j_call: TRBJ1-4; clone_size: .; d_call: .; v_call: TRBV15; cdr3_nt: TGTGCCACCAGCAGAGATGGGATGAGTCGTGAAAAACTGTTTTTT; cdr3_aa: CATSRDGMSREKLFF
j_call: TRBJ2-2; clone_size: .; d_call: TRBD2; v_call: TRBV30; cdr3_nt: TGTGCCTGGACCGTTCGCCGACTAGCGGGGGCCGTTAACACCGGGGAGCTGTTTTTT; cdr3_aa: CAWTVRRLAGAVNTGELFF
j_call: TRBJ1-2; clone_size: .; d_call: .; v_call: TRBV30; cdr3_nt: TGTGCCTGGAAAGGGGCAGGTTGGGACTATGGCTACACCTTC; cdr3_aa: CAWKGAGWDYGYTF
j_call: TRBJ1-4; clone_size: .; d_call: .; v_call: TRBV7-9; cdr3_nt: TGTGCCAGCAGCTACAGGACCGCGAATGAAAAACTGTTTTTT; cdr3_aa: CASSYRTANEKLFF
j_call: TRBJ2-3; clone_size: .; d_call: TRBD2; v_call: TRBV28; cdr3_nt: TGTGCCAGCAACCACCCCCTAGCGGGAAGCACAGATACGCAGTATTTT; cdr3_aa: CASNHPLAGSTDTQYF
j_call: TRBJ1-1; clone_size: .; d_call: .; v_call: TRBV28; cdr3_nt: TGTGCCAGGGGGGAGAGATTGAACACTGAAGCTTTCTTT; cdr3_aa: CARGERLNTEAFF
j_call: TRBJ2-1; clone_size: .; d_call: TRBD2; v_call: TRBV29-1; cdr3_nt: TGCAGCGCCAGACGGGGGGGCACTTACAATGAGCAGTTCTTC; cdr3_aa: CSARRGGTYNEQFF
j_call: TRBJ1-2; clone_size: .; d_call: .; v_call: TRBV27; cdr3_nt: TGTGCCAGCAGTTTCGCAGGGGCCTATGGCTACACCTTC; cdr3_aa: CASSFAGAYGYTF
j_call: TRBJ1-1; clone_size: .; d_call: .; v_call: TRBV11-1; cdr3_nt: TGTGCCAGCAGCTTCGGACGGAGGAACACTGAAGCTTTCTTT; cdr3_aa: CASSFGRRNTEAFF
j_call: TRBJ1-1; clone_size: once; d_call: TRBD1; v_call: TRBV6-5; cdr3_nt: TGTGCCAGCAGTTACTCTGGCAGGGGGCAAACTGAAGCTTTCTTT; cdr3_aa: CASSYSGRGQTEAFF
j_call: TRBJ1-2; clone_size: once; d_call: .; v_call: TRBV6-6; cdr3_nt: TGTGCCAGCAGTCCACACAGCGTCTATGGCTACACCTTC; cdr3_aa: CASSPHSVYGYTF
j_call: TRBJ1-4; clone_size: .; d_call: .; v_call: TRBV5-6; cdr3_nt: TGTGCCAGCAGCTTGGTGGGGGGCAGAGCAACTAATGAAAAACTGTTTTTT; cdr3_aa: CASSLVGGRATNEKLFF
j_call: TRBJ1-2; clone_size: medium-sized; d_call: .; v_call: TRBV28; cdr3_nt: TGTGCCAGCAGTTTACACTATGGCTACACCTTC; cdr3_aa: CASSLHYGYTF
j_call: TRBJ1-1; clone_size: .; d_call: TRBD1; v_call: TRBV6-6; cdr3_nt: TGTGCCAGCAGCACACAGACAGGGGATAACACTGAAGCTTTCTTT; cdr3_aa: CASSTQTGDNTEAFF
j_call: TRBJ2-4; clone_size: .; d_call: TRBD2; v_call: TRBV28; cdr3_nt: TGTGCCAGCAGCACCTGGGGGGGAGCCAAAAACATTCAGTACTTC; cdr3_aa: CASSTWGGAKNIQYF
j_call: TRBJ2-3; clone_size: once; d_call: .; v_call: TRBV6-6; cdr3_nt: TGTGCCAGCCGAACCCATGATACGCAGTATTTT; cdr3_aa: CASRTHDTQYF
j_call: TRBJ1-4; clone_size: .; d_call: .; v_call: TRBV6-6; cdr3_nt: TGTGCCAGCAGAACCTCAGGGGCAACTAATGAAAAACTGTTTTTT; cdr3_aa: CASRTSGATNEKLFF
j_call: TRBJ1-3; clone_size: .; d_call: .; v_call: TRBV5-4; cdr3_nt: TGTGCCAGCAGCTTACGGACGGAGAACACCATATATTTT; cdr3_aa: CASSLRTENTIYF
j_call: TRBJ2-2; clone_size: .; d_call: .; v_call: TRBV6-6; cdr3_nt: TGTGCCGTCAAGGGGTCCGGGGAGCTGTTTTTT; cdr3_aa: CAVKGSGELFF
j_call: TRBJ2-2; clone_size: .; d_call: .; v_call: TRBV4-1; cdr3_nt: TGCGCCAGCAGAGGTTTTCCGACAGCGAACACCGGGGAGCTGTTTTTT; cdr3_aa: CASRGFPTANTGELFF
j_call: TRBJ1-5; clone_size: .; d_call: .; v_call: TRBV7-2; cdr3_nt: TGTGCCAGCAGCTTGAACATGCCAAATCAGCCCCAGCATTTT; cdr3_aa: CASSLNMPNQPQHF
j_call: TRBJ2-5; clone_size: .; d_call: .; v_call: TRBV7-3; cdr3_nt: TGTGCCAGCAGCTTAAGTAGCGGATCAGAGACCCAGTACTTC; cdr3_aa: CASSLSSGSETQYF
j_call: TRBJ2-1; clone_size: .; d_call: .; v_call: TRBV4-3; cdr3_nt: TGCGCCAGCAGCCCATTAGGGCGCCGCAATGAGCAGTTCTTC; cdr3_aa: CASSPLGRRNEQFF
j_call: TRBJ2-3; clone_size: .; d_call: .; v_call: TRBV9; cdr3_nt: TGTGCCAGCAGCGCCTCCATCGGTGCCACAGATACGCAGTATTTT; cdr3_aa: CASSASIGATDTQYF
j_call: TRBJ1-6; clone_size: .; d_call: .; v_call: TRBV7-8; cdr3_nt: TGTGCCAGCAGCGCCCAGGCAGGGGTCGGGTCACCCCTCCACTTT; cdr3_aa: CASSAQAGVGSPLHF
j_call: TRBJ2-7; clone_size: .; d_call: .; v_call: TRBV10-2; cdr3_nt: TGCGCCAGCAGAGGGGTCGTCGACGAGCAGTACTTC; cdr3_aa: CASRGVVDEQYF
j_call: TRBJ1-4; clone_size: .; d_call: .; v_call: TRBV6-5; cdr3_nt: TGTGCCAGCCGAGGGCGTAATGAAAAACTGTTTTTT; cdr3_aa: CASRGRNEKLFF
j_call: TRBJ1-3; clone_size: .; d_call: .; v_call: TRBV30; cdr3_nt: TGTGCCTGGAGTGTAGGGGGAGACACCATATATTTT; cdr3_aa: CAWSVGGDTIYF
j_call: TRBJ2-1; clone_size: .; d_call: .; v_call: TRBV5-1; cdr3_nt: TGCGCCAGCAGCCCCCTGAGCTCCTACAATGAGCAGTTCTTC; cdr3_aa: CASSPLSSYNEQFF
j_call: TRBJ2-7; clone_size: .; d_call: .; v_call: TRBV30; cdr3_nt: TGTGCCTGGAGTATACGATTCAAGCAGTACTTC; cdr3_aa: CAWSIRFKQYF
j_call: TRBJ1-5; clone_size: .; d_call: TRBD1; v_call: TRBV10-3; cdr3_nt: TGTGCCATCAGTGAGTTCGGGACAGGCACCAATCAGCCCCAGCATTTT; cdr3_aa: CAISEFGTGTNQPQHF
j_call: TRBJ1-5; clone_size: .; d_call: .; v_call: TRBV5-1; cdr3_nt: TGCGCCAGCAGCTTGGCTGGGGGCAATCAGCCCCAGCATTTT; cdr3_aa: CASSLAGGNQPQHF
j_call: TRBJ2-1; clone_size: .; d_call: .; v_call: TRBV5-6; cdr3_nt: TGTGCCAGCAGCTTGGCGGGAAATGGGTACAATGAGCAGTTCTTC; cdr3_aa: CASSLAGNGYNEQFF
j_call: TRBJ1-4; clone_size: .; d_call: .; v_call: TRBV7-2; cdr3_nt: TGTGCCAGCAGCCTCGCGGGAGCTGGACAGAGGGGAAAACTGTTTTTT; cdr3_aa: CASSLAGAGQRGKLFF
j_call: TRBJ2-1; clone_size: .; d_call: .; v_call: TRBV28; cdr3_nt: TGTGCCAGCAGTTTATCTCTCGGCTGGAATGAGCAGTTCTTC; cdr3_aa: CASSLSLGWNEQFF
j_call: TRBJ2-6; clone_size: .; d_call: .; v_call: TRBV30; cdr3_nt: TGTGCCTGGAGTGACCCAGGCAAAACCTCTGGGGCCAACGTCCTGACTTTC; cdr3_aa: CAWSDPGKTSGANVLTF
j_call: TRBJ1-5; clone_size: .; d_call: .; v_call: TRBV10-3; cdr3_nt: TGTGCCATCAGCACAGGGTTTTTACAGCCCCAGCATTTT; cdr3_aa: CAISTGFLQPQHF
j_call: TRBJ1-6; clone_size: .; d_call: TRBD1; v_call: TRBV4-1; cdr3_nt: TGCGCCAGCAGCCATCCATCGGCCGGGACAGGGGCGAGCTCCTATAATTCACCCCTCCACTTT; cdr3_aa: CASSHPSAGTGASSYNSPLHF
j_call: TRBJ1-3; clone_size: .; d_call: .; v_call: TRBV4-3; cdr3_nt: TGCGCCAGCAGCCAGGACAGTCACTCTGGAAACACCATATATTTT; cdr3_aa: CASSQDSHSGNTIYF
j_call: TRBJ2-7; clone_size: .; d_call: .; v_call: TRBV6-5; cdr3_nt: TGTGCCAGCCGACGGGACCCCGCCTACGAGCAGTACTTC; cdr3_aa: CASRRDPAYEQYF
j_call: TRBJ1-6; clone_size: .; d_call: .; v_call: TRBV11-1; cdr3_nt: TGTGCCAGCAGTTTGTACGGGCGCTCACCCCTCCACTTT; cdr3_aa: CASSLYGRSPLHF
j_call: TRBJ2-3; clone_size: .; d_call: .; v_call: TRBV2; cdr3_nt: TGTGCCAGCAGTGCCCCAGATACGCAGTATTTT; cdr3_aa: CASSAPDTQYF
j_call: TRBJ1-6; clone_size: .; d_call: .; v_call: TRBV30; cdr3_nt: TGTGCCTGGAGTGTCCTCGGGGCGAGGAGCTCCTATAATTCACCCCTCCACTTT; cdr3_aa: CAWSVLGARSSYNSPLHF
j_call: TRBJ2-7; clone_size: .; d_call: .; v_call: TRBV9; cdr3_nt: TGTGCCAGCAGCGCTCGATTGAGCTACGAGCAGTACTTC; cdr3_aa: CASSARLSYEQYF
j_call: TRBJ1-5; clone_size: .; d_call: TRBD1; v_call: TRBV27; cdr3_nt: TGTGCCAGCAGTGGGACAGGGAGGGGGCCCCAGCATTTT; cdr3_aa: CASSGTGRGPQHF
j_call: TRBJ2-5; clone_size: .; d_call: .; v_call: TRBV6-5; cdr3_nt: TGTGCCAGCAGTTACTCCCCAGGACGAGAGACCCAGTACTTC; cdr3_aa: CASSYSPGRETQYF
j_call: TRBJ2-3; clone_size: .; d_call: TRBD2; v_call: TRBV6-5; cdr3_nt: TGTGCCAGCAGTTACCGGGGGGTGGAGGATACGCAGTATTTT; cdr3_aa: CASSYRGVEDTQYF
j_call: TRBJ1-1; clone_size: .; d_call: .; v_call: TRBV7-8; cdr3_nt: TGTGCCAGCAGCTTATTCGGAGGTACGAACACTGAAGCTTTCTTT; cdr3_aa: CASSLFGGTNTEAFF
j_call: TRBJ2-5; clone_size: .; d_call: .; v_call: TRBV11-1; cdr3_nt: TGTGCCAGCAGCTTGGGGATACAAGAGACCCAGTACTTC; cdr3_aa: CASSLGIQETQYF
j_call: TRBJ1-2; clone_size: .; d_call: .; v_call: TRBV27; cdr3_nt: TGTGCCAGCAGTCCGCGCGACTCCCACTATGGCTACACCTTC; cdr3_aa: CASSPRDSHYGYTF
j_call: TRBJ1-5; clone_size: .; d_call: TRBD1; v_call: TRBV6-6; cdr3_nt: TGTGCCAGCAGTTTCGGACAGGCTTGGCAGCCCCAGCATTTT; cdr3_aa: CASSFGQAWQPQHF